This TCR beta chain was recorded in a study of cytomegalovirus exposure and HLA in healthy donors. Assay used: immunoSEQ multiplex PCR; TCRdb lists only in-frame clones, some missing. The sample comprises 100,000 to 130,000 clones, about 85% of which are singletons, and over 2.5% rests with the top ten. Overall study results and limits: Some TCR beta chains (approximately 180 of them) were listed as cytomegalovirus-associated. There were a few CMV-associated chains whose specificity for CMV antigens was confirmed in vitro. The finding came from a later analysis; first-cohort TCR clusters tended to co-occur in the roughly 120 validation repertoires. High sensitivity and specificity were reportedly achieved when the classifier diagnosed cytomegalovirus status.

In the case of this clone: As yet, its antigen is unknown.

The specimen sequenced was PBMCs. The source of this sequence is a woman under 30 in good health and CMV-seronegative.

The CDR3 is CASSEQGLEAFF. CDR3 coding DNA: TGTGCCAGCAGTGAACAGGGGCTGGAAGCTTTCTTT. The rearrangement joins TRBV6-5 to TRBJ1-1; 7 bases fit TRBD1. The CDR3 is 12 amino acids. The ends lost 5 bases at V and 8 bases at J; junction bases unmatched: 5. From germline, CDR1 is MNHEY and CDR2 SVGAGI.